These 4 T cell receptor beta chains share one sample of origin, sequenced in a study of CD8 T cells in ankylosing spondylitis. General study findings and limits: There was a TCR beta motif, made of eight highly homologous variants, that appeared characteristic of ankylosing spondylitis blood.

Via MiXCR, TCRdb re-called the 5' RACE reads, giving one row per CDR3 protein. The sample holds over 600,000 distinct CDR3 sequences, under 20% seen once. No antigen is known for these receptors. The sequencing input was blood, either unsorted or a sorted T cell fraction (not recorded which). These receptors all come from a male donor with ankylosing spondylitis.

This clonotype was recorded a few times. The rearrangement joins TRBV27 to TRBJ2-1, with TRBD2 identical over 10 bases. The junction had 2 bases not matched to a gene; V was cut back by 2 bases and J by 7 bases. Germline V lookup: CDR1 MNHEY, CDR2 SMNVEV (reference sequence). The CDR3 contains 14 residues. The CDR3 loop reads CASSLSGGANEQFF. The DNA for the CDR3 is TGTGCCAGCAGTTTAAGCGGGGGGGCGAATGAGCAGTTCTTC.

The J gene is TRBJ2-7, the V gene TRBV12-3 or TRBV12-4, with 7 bases matching TRBD1. V lost 3 bases to trimming and J lost 5 bases; unmatched junction nucleotides: 10. The CDR3 is made up of 15 amino acids. The CDR3 DNA sequence: TGTGCCAGCAGTTTTCGACAGGGCTTGTGGAACGAGCAGTACTTC. Amino acid sequence: CASSFRQGLWNEQYF.

V and J are TRBV29-1 and TRBJ1-1; 10 nucleotides align to TRBD1. Germline V gene lookup returns CDR1 SQVTM and CDR2 ANQGSEA. Trimming removed 4 bases from V and 3 bases from J; junction bases left unmatched: 5. The CDR3 sequence is 14 residues long. CDR3 sequence (DNA): TGCAGCGTTGGGGGAGGGACAGGGGACACTGAAGCTTTCTTT. Residues: CSVGGGTGDTEAFF.

The J gene is TRBJ2-7, the V gene TRBV7-8, with TRBD2 identical over 9 bases. From germline, CDR1 is SGHVS and CDR2 FQNEAQ. The CDR3 contains 16 residues. Unmatched junction bases numbered 13, after V lost 5 bases and J lost 5 bases. In DNA form, the CDR3 reads TGTGCCAGCAGCCCCGACGCGGGAGGGTGGGGGAACGAGCAGTACTTC. This translates into CASSPDAGGWGNEQYF.